This T cell receptor (beta chain) was identified during a study of T cell clonality in common variable immunodeficiency. Study findings and constraints: Reportedly, TCR beta sequences from common variable immunodeficiency showed fewer deletions and N-nucleotide insertions.

Using immunoSEQ multiplex PCR, the repertoire was profiled, and TCRdb retains in-frame clones only, with some absent. The sample yields 30,000 to 40,000 clones, without any singletons. This clone was seen a few times. As yet, its antigen is unknown. The read gets to within 3 residues of the CDR3 end, and the germline J gene fills in the rest. Trimming at V came to 4 bases and at J to 0 bases, leaving 9 bases not matched to a gene. This CDR3 region has 16 residues. The germline CDR1 and CDR2 sequences are SGHVS and FQNEAQ. The gene calls are TRBV7-8 and TRBJ2-7; 7 nucleotides align to TRBD2. What was sequenced was peripheral blood mononuclear cells. The TCR was taken from a human donor with common variable immunodeficiency. The CDR3 is CASSSWGGADSYEQYF. The DNA read from the CDR3 is TGTGCCAGCAGCTCCTGGGGAGGGGCAGACTCCTACGAG. The complete variable domain, with remaining parts taken from reference TRBV7-8 and TRBJ2-7, reads GAGVSQSPRYKVAKRGQDVALRCDPISGHVSLFWYQQALGQGPEFLTYFQNEAQLDKSGLPSDRFFAERPEGSVSTLKIQRTQQEDSAVYLCASSSWGGADSYEQYFGPGTRLTVT.